Below are 11 T cell receptor beta chains sequenced from a single sample in a study of CD8+ T cells in alopecia areata. In each case, RNA was isolated and then reverse transcribed into cDNA as the sequencing template. Profiled with immunoSEQ multiplex PCR; TCRdb holds only in-frame clones, not every one. Of about 150,000 clones in the sample, approximately 53% were seen once. The material was CD8+ T cells sorted from blood, obtained at week 0. Receptors were obtained from a human donor with alopecia areata.

This clone was picked up a small number of times. The J gene is TRBJ1-4, the V gene TRBV29-1; D uncertain. Germline CDR1 SQVTM, CDR2 ANQGSEA. Between the trimmed V and J ends, which lost 7 bases and 6 bases, there was a span of 9 bases. CDR3 length equals 11 residues. Here the CDR3 DNA reads TGCAGCGCCCTCAAGGATGAAAAACTGTTTTTT. It yields the protein CSALKDEKLFF.

The chain has TRBV29-1 and TRBJ1-1; D is unresolved. Deletions cut 4 bases from V and 6 bases from J, with 3 bases between. Germline CDR1 SQVTM, CDR2 ANQGSEA. The CDR3 extends over 9 amino acids. The CDR3, as DNA: TGCAGCGTTGGATCTGAAGCTTTCTTT. Its protein is CSVGSEAFF. Full variable domain (remainder filled in from reference TRBV29-1 and TRBJ1-1): SAVISQKPSRDICQRGTSLTIQCQVDSQVTMMFWYRQQPGQSLTLIATANQGSEATYESGFVIDKFPISRPNLTFSTLTVSNMSPEDSSIYLCSVGSEAFFGQGTRLTVV.

This chain connects TRBV4-1 to TRBJ1-2; D is uncertain. This CDR3 region has 12 residues. Per the germline V gene, CDR1 is MGHRA and CDR2 is YSYEKL. Trimming left V 1 base short and J 8 bases short, with 8 bases between. The CDR3 spells CASSQVPGGYTF. DNA of the CDR3: TGCGCCAGCAGCCAAGTCCCAGGCGGCTACACCTTC.

The sample holds a few counts of this clone. The chain is built from TRBV7-6 and TRBJ2-5, with D perhaps TRBD2 (5 bases). Per germline, CDR1 SGHVS and CDR2 FNYEAQ. This CDR3 contains 14 residues. V dropped 5 bases and J dropped 5 bases, with 15 bases sitting between them. Here the CDR3 DNA reads TGTGCCAGCAGCCCGGACGGGATGCATGAGACCCAGTACTTC. As protein: CASSPDGMHETQYF.

The chain carries TRBV27 and TRBJ2-7, with TRBD1 matching over 8 bases. The CDR3 contains 14 residues. Trimming cost V 5 bases and J 4 bases; bases outside gene matches: 7. CDR1 and CDR2 from the germline V gene are MNHEY and SMNVEV (reference sequence). CDR3 sequence (DNA): TGTGCCAGCAGTACCCGGACAGGGCTGTACGAGCAGTACTTC. It is translated as CASSTRTGLYEQYF.

This clone was observed a handful of times. The chain is built from TRBV11-2 and TRBJ2-6, with D tentatively TRBD2 (5 bases). Trimming stripped 5 bases from V and 7 bases from J, with 12 bases between. CDR3 size: 14 residues. Germline V lookup: CDR1 SGHAT, CDR2 FQNNGV. CDR3 region: CASSPPREANVLTF. The CDR3 nucleotides read TGTGCCAGCAGCCCCCCCCGGGAAGCCAACGTCCTGACTTTC.

This clone is a singleton in its sample. The V and J genes are TRBV10-2 and TRBJ1-2; the D gene is possibly TRBD1 (5 bases). CDR3 length: 18 residues. Trimming left V 8 bases short and J 5 bases short, with 30 bases between. Germline CDR1 and CDR2: WSHSY and SAAADI. CDR3 loop: CASFSPGGLGESGYGYTF. CDR3 nucleotides: TGCGCCAGCTTCTCCCCGGGGGGACTAGGAGAAAGTGGGTATGGCTACACCTTC.

Turning to this clone: The CDR3 end shows no conserved phenylalanine or tryptophan, and so a read error is likely. The DNA is left out, because the CDR3 cannot be placed on it with certainty; the CDR3 is given as TCRdb lists it. This CDR3 reads CATSRGVGRQQIT. The gene calls are TRBV15 and TRBJ2-7. With termini counted, the CDR3 has 13 amino acids. Germline V gene sequence: CDR1 LNHNV, CDR2 YYDKDF (reference sequence).

This rearrangement joins TRBV15 to TRBJ2-1; 9 nucleotides line up with TRBD2. V lost 4 bases, J lost 9 bases, and 10 bases stayed unmatched. The CDR3 runs to 15 residues. Germline V gene data show CDR1 as LNHNV and CDR2 as YYDKDF (reference sequence). CDR3 DNA sequence: TGTGCCACCAGCAATGCGCCTAGCGGGGTTAGTGAGCAGTTCTTC. It codes for CATSNAPSGVSEQFF.

On this clone: Other DNA sequences in the sample encode the same CDR3. The V call is TRBV6-5, the J call TRBJ2-7, with 10 positions matching TRBD1. The CDR3 length is 14 residues. After removal of 3 bases from V and 2 bases from J, the junction contained 1 base not matched to a gene. Germline lookup yields CDR1 MNHEY and CDR2 SVGAGI. CDR3 DNA sequence: TGTGCCAGCAGTTATGGACAGGGGGCCTACGAGCAGTACTTC. Encoded protein: CASSYGQGAYEQYF.

This chain joins TRBV9 and TRBJ2-5; D not resolved. Germline V gives CDR1 SGDLS, CDR2 YYNGEE. V was trimmed by 0 bases and J by 5 bases, leaving 8 bases between them. This CDR3 region has 13 residues. DNA of the CDR3: TGTGCCAGCAGCGTAGAGGGTGGCGAGACCCAGTACTTC. Residues: CASSVEGGETQYF.